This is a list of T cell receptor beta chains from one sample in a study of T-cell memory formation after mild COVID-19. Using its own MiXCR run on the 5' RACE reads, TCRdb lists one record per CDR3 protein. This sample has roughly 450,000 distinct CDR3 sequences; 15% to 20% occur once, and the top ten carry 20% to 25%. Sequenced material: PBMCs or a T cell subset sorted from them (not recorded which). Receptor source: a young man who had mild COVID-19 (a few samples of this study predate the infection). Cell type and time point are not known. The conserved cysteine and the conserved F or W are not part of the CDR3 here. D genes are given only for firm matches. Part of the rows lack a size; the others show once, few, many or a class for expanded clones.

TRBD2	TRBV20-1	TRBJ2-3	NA	SARPRSSGVTDTQY
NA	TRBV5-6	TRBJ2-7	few	ASSLGLGTYEQY
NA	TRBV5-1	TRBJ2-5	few	ASSYGASIETQY
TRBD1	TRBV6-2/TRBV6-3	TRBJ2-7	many	ASSPIGQGVYEQY
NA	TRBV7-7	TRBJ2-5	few	ASSLALVQETQY
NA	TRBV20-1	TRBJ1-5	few	SAGARQPQH
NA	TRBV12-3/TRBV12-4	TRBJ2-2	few	ASSLHLQGIGELF
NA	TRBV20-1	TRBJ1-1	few	SALRNTEAF
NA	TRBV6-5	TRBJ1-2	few	ASSYSPRGPYGYT
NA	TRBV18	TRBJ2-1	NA	ASSPPAGDEQF
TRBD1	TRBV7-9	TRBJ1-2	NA	ASSNIPGQGLYGYT
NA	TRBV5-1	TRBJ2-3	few	ASSLASTADTQY
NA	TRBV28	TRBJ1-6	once	ASSLRPGRGLSPLH
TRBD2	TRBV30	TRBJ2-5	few	AWSVLAETQY
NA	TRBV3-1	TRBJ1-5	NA	DSSRGASQFNQPQH
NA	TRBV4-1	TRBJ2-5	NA	ASSQGGIPWETQY
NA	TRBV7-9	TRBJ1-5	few	ASSLVGGGPQH
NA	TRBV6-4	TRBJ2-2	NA	ASSPEMATGELF
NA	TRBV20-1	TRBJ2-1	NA	SARVVGPYEQF
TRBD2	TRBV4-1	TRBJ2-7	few	ASSQDGTSGSWGYEQY
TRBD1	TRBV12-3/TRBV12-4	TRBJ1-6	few	ASSPDRGRVSPLH
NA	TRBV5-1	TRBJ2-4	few	ASSFTGLAKNIQY
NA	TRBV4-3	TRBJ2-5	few	ASSQGRDSDQETQY
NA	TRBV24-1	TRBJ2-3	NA	ATSDLGTDTQY
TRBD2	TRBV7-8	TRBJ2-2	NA	ASSPGTSGGTGELF
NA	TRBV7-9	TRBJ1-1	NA	ASSLDGSGEAF
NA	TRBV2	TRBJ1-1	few	ASRLMGNTEAF
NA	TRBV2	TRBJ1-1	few	ASSEQGYTEAF
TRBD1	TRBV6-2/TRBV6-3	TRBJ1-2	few	ASSSSGGFGYT
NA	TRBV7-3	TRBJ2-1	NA	ASSFGLGDEQF
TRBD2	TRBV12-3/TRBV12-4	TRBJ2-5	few	ASSPLTSRVETQY
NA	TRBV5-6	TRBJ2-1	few	ASSPWGHNEQF
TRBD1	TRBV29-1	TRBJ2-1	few	SARGLDEQF
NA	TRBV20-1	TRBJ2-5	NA	SARGRYGRSPETQY
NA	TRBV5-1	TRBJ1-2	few	ASSLEGPLYGYT
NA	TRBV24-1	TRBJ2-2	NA	ATSGTGELF
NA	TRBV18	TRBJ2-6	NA	ASSLAGAQANVLT
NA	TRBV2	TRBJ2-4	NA	ASSWTVAKNIQY
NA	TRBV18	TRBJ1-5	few	ASSPGTILQPQH
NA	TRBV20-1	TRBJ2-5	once	SATDGGGGETQY
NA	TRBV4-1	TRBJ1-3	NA	ASSLGNSGNTIY
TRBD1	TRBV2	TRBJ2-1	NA	ASREWGQEQF
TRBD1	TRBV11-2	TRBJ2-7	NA	ASRRTGDNSYEQY
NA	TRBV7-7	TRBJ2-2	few	ASSLARAGELF
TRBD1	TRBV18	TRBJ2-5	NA	ASSPRQGGQETQY
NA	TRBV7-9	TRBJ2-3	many	ASSLPPRGRSTDTQY
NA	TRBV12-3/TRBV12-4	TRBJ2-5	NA	ASSVNRVGQY
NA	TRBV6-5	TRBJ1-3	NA	ASSYENSGNTIY
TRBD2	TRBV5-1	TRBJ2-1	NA	ASSRGTSGGLQQF
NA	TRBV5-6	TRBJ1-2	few	ASSYRNYGYT
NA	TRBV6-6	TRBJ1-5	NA	ASSYMTEDNQPQH
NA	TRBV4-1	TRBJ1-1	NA	ASSPSYRAATEAF
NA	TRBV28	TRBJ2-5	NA	ASSPGGTAGETQY
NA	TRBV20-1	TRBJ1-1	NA	SAPRPGMNTEAF
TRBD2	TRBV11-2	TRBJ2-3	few	ASSSESGGGASTDTQY
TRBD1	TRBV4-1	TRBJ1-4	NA	ASSQTGTGNEKLF
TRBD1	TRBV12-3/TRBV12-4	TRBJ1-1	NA	ASSQGAGAF
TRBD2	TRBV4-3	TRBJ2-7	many	ASSQEAPGGPAEQY
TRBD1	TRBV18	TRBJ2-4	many	ASSPGQENIQY